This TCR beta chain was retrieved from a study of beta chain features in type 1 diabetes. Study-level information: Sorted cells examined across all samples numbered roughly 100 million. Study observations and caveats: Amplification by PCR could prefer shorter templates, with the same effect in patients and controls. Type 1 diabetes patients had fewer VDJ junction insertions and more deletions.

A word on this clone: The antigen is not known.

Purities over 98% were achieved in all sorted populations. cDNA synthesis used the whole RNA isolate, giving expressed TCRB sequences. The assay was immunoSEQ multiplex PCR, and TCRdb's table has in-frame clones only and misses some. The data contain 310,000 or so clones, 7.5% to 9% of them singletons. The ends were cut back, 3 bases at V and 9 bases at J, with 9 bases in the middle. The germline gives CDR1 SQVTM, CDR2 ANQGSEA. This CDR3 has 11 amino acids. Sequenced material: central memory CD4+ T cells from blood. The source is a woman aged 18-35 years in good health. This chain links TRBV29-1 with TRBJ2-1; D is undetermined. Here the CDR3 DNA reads TGCAGCGTTGACCCCCTGGGTGAGCAGTTCTTC. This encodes CSVDPLGEQFF.